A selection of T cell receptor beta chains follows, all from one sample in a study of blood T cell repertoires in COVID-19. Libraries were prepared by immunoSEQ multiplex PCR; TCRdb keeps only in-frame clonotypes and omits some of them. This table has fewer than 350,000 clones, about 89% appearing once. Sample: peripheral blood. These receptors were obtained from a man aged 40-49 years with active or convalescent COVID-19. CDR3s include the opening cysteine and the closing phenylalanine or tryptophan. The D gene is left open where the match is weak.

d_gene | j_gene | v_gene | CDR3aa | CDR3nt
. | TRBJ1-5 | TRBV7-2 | CASSLVTASNQPQHF | TGTGCCAGCAGCTTAGTGACAGCTAGCAATCAGCCCCAGCATTTT
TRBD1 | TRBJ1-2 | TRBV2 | CASSGGGDYGYTF | TGTGCCAGCAGTGGAGGGGGCGACTATGGCTACACCTTC
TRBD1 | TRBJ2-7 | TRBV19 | CASSRAGGGIYEQYF | TGTGCCAGTAGTCGGGCAGGGGGCGGTATCTACGAGCAGTACTTC
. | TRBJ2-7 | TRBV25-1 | CASSEYRRVRSYEQYF | TGTGCCAGCAGTGAATATAGGCGGGTCAGATCCTACGAGCAGTACTTC
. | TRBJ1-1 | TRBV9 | CASSVSAVGSSEAFF | TGTGCCAGCAGCGTATCTGCGGTCGGAAGCTCTGAAGCTTTCTTT
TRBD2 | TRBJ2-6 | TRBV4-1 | CASSQEGRVPGANVLTF | TGCGCCAGCAGCCAAGAAGGGAGGGTCCCTGGGGCCAACGTCCTGACTTTC
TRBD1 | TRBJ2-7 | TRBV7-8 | CASSNRQGLEQYF | TGTGCCAGCAGCAACAGACAGGGATTGGAGCAGTACTTC
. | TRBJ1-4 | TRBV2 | CASRQTTGPEKLFF | TGTGCCAGCAGGCAGACTACGGGCCCTGAAAAACTGTTTTTT
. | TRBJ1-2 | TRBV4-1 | CASSQDPGTTWHYGYTF | TGCGCCAGCAGCCAAGATCCCGGGACAACTTGGCACTATGGCTACACCTTC
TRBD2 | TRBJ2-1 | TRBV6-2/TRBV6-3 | CASSRTQGAGTRTNEQFF | TGTGCCAGCAGTAGAACACAGGGTGCCGGGACTAGAACCAATGAGCAGTTCTTC